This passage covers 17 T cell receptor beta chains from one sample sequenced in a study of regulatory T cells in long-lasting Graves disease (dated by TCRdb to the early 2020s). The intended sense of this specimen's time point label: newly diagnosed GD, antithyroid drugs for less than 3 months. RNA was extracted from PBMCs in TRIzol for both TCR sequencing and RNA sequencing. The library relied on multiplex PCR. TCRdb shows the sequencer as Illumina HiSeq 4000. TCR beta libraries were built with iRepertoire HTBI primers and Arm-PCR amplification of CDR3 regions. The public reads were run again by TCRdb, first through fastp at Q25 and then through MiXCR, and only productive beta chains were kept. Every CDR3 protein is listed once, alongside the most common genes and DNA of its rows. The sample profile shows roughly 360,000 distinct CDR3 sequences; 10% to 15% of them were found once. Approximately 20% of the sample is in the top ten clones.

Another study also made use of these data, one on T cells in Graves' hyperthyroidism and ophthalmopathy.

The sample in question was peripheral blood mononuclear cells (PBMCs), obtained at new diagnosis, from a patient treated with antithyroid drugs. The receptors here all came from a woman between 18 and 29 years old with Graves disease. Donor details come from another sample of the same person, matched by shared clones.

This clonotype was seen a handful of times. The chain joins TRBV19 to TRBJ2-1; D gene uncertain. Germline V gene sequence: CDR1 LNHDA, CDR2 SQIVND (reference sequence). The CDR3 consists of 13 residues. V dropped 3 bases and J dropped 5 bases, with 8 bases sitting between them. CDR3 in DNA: TGTGCCAGTAGTATCCTTGGGGACAATGAGCAGTTCTTC. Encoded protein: CASSILGDNEQFF.

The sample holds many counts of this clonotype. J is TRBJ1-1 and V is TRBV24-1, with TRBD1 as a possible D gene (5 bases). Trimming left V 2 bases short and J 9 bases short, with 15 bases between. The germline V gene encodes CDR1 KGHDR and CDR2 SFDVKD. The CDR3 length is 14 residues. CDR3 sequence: CATSDSGLGEKAFF. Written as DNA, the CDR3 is TGTGCCACCAGTGATTCGGGGCTCGGGGAGAAAGCTTTCTTT.

CDR3 coding DNA: TGCAGTGCTAGAGGGGACTTAAGCTCCTACAATGAGCAGTTCTTC. Translation: CSARGDLSSYNEQFF. The chain employs TRBV20-1 and TRBJ2-1, with D possibly TRBD2 on 6 matching bases. The CDR3 runs 15 residues. Trimming removed 1 base at V and 0 bases at J, with 10 bases between. Germline values: CDR1 DFQATT, CDR2 SNEGSKA (reference sequence).

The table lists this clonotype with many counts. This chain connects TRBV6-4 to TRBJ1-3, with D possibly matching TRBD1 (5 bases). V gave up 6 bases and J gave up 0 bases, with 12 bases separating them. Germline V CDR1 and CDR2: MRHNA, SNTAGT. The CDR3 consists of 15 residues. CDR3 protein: CASRRDSSSGNTIYF. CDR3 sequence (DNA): TGTGCCAGCAGACGCGACAGTTCCTCTGGAAACACCATATATTTT.

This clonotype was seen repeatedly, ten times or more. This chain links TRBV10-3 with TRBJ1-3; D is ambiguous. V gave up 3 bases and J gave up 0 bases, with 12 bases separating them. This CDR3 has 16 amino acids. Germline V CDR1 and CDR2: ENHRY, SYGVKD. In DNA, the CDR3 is TGTGCCATCAGTGACGAGGACTGGAGCTCTGGAAACACCATATATTTT. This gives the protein CAISDEDWSSGNTIYF.

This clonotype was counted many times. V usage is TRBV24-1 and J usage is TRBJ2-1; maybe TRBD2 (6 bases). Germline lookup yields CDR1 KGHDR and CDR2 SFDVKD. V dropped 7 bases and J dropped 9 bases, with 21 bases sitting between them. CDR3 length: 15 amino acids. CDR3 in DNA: TGTGCCACCAGCCCTAGCGACGGGATCGGGGTTGAGCAGTTCTTC. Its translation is CATSPSDGIGVEQFF.

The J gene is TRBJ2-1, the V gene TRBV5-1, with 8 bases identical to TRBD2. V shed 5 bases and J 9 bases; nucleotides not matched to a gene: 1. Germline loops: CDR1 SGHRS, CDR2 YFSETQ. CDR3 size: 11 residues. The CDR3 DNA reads TGCGCCAGCAGGCGGGAGGTTGAGCAGTTCTTC. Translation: CASRREVEQFF.

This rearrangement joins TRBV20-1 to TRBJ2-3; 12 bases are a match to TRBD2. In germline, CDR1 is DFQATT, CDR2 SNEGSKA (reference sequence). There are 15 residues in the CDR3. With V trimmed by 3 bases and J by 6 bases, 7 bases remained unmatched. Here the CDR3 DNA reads TGCAGTGCTAGGCCGGCTAGCGGGAGGGCCGATACGCAGTATTTT. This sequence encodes CSARPASGRADTQYF.

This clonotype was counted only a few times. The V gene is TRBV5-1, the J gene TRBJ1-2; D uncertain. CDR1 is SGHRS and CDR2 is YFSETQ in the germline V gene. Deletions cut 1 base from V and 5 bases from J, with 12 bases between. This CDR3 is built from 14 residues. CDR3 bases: TGCGCCAGCAGCTTGAACCCGAAACAATATGGCTACACCTTC. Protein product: CASSLNPKQYGYTF.

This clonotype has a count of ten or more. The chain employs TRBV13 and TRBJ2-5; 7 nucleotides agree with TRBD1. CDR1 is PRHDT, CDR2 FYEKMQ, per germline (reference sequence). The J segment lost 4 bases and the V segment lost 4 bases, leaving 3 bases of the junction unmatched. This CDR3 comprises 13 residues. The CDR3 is CASSSTGVETQYF. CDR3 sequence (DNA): TGTGCCAGCAGCTCAACAGGGGTAGAGACCCAGTACTTC.

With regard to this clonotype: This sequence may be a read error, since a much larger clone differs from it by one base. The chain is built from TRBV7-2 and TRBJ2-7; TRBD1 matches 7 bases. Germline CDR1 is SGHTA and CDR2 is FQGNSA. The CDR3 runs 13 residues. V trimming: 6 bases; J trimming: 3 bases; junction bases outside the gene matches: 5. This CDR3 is CASRQGQFYEQYF. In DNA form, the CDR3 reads TGTGCCAGCAGGCAGGGACAGTTCTACGAGCAGTACTTC.

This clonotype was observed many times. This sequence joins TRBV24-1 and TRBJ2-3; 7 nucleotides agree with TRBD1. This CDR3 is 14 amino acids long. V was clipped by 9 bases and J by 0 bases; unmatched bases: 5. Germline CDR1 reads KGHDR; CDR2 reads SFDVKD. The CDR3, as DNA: TGTGCCACCGGACCGGGACAGAGCACAGATACGCAGTATTTT. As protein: CATGPGQSTDTQYF.

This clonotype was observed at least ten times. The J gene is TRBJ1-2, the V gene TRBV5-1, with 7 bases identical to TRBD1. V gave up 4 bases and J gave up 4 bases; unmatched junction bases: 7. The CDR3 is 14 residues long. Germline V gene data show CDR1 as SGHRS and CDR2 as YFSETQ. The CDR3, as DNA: TGCGCCAGCAGCGAGACCGGGACAGTCTATGGCTACACCTTC. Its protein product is CASSETGTVYGYTF.

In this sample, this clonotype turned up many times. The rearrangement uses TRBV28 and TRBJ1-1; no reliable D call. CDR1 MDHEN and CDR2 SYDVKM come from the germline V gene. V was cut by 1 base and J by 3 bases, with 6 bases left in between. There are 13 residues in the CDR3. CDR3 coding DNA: TGTGCCAGCAGTTTATTTTCGGACACTGAAGCTTTCTTT. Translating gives CASSLFSDTEAFF.

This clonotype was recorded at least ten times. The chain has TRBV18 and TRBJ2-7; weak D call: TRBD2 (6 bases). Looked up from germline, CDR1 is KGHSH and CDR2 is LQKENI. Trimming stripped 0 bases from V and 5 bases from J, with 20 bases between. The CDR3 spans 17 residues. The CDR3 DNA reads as TGTGCCAGCTCACCACCGCCCTGGGAGGCCGGACGCGACGAGCAGTACTTC. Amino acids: CASSPPPWEAGRDEQYF.

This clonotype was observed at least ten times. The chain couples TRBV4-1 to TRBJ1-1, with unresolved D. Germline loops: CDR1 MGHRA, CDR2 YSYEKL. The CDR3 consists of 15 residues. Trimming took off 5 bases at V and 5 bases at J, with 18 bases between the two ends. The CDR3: CASSGEVRVRTEAFF. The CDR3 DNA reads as TGCGCCAGCAGCGGGGAGGTAAGGGTACGAACTGAAGCTTTCTTT.

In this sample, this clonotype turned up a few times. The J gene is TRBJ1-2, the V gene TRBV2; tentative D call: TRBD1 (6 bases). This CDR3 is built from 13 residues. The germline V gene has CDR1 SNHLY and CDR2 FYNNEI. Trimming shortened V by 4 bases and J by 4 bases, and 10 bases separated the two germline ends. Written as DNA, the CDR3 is TGTGCCAGCAGTGGGACAGCCCGCTATGGCTACACCTTC. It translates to CASSGTARYGYTF.